A selection of T cell receptor beta chains follows, all from one sample in a study of cytomegalovirus exposure and HLA in healthy donors. Generated by immunoSEQ multiplex PCR, the TCRdb table keeps only in-frame clones and is missing some. The table shows a few hundred thousand clones, with around 85% occurring only once. Sample: PBMCs. The receptor set was obtained from a woman aged 18-29 years in good health and CMV-seronegative. Each CDR3 is given with its conserved first and last residue. The D gene is left open where the match is weak. The size field is filled for only some rows; it gives once, few, many or a size class.

clone_size j_call d_call cdr3_length v_call cdr3_nt cdr3_aa
. TRBJ2-2 . 15 TRBV7-7 TGTGCTAGCAGCTTACTTGCAGCGAACACCGGGGAGCTGTTTTTT CASSLLAANTGELFF
. TRBJ2-5 TRBD1 14 TRBV30 TGTGCCTCCGAGGGGACAGGGTTTAGCGAGACCCAGTACTTC CASEGTGFSETQYF
. TRBJ2-7 TRBD1 13 TRBV12-5 TGTGCTAGTTCGGGACAGCCCTTTTCAGAGCAGTACTTC CASSGQPFSEQYF
. TRBJ2-6 TRBD2 18 TRBV5-1 TGCGCCAGCAGCTTCGGCCTAGCGGGGTTCTCTGGGGCCAACGTCCTGACTTTC CASSFGLAGFSGANVLTF
. TRBJ1-3 . 14 TRBV28 TGTGCCAGCAGTTTAATGACAACAGGAAACACCATATATTTT CASSLMTTGNTIYF
once TRBJ1-1 . 15 TRBV9 TGTGCCAGCAGCGTACTTTCCGAAGGGGGCACTGAAGCTTTCTTT CASSVLSEGGTEAFF
few TRBJ2-7 TRBD1 14 TRBV9 TGTGCCAGCAGCCTGACAGGGAAGTCGGGCGAGCAGTACTTC CASSLTGKSGEQYF
. TRBJ2-1 . 16 TRBV5-4 TGTGCCAGCAGCTTGGTGGGGGGAATGGCCTACAATGAGCAGTTCTTC CASSLVGGMAYNEQFF
once TRBJ1-5 TRBD1 15 TRBV5-1 TGCGCCAGCAGCCCCGGACAGGGAAGCAATCAGCCCCAGCATTTT CASSPGQGSNQPQHF
once TRBJ1-1 . 17 TRBV10-3 TGTGCCATCAGTCCAGGGATCCCCTTCGAACGGCGCCCTGAAGCTTTCTTT CAISPGIPFERRPEAFF